Only a few counts were recorded for the clone carrying this T cell receptor (beta chain). V lost 2 bases and J lost 2; bases outside the gene matches: 7. Germline loops: CDR1 ENHRY, CDR2 SYGVKD. The CDR3 totals 16 residues. Amplified regions were TCR beta CDR3 sequences from RNA transcripts. HTBI primers were used for first-round RT-PCR of the TCR CDR3. TCRdb reanalysed the multiplex PCR reads using MiXCR and keeps one entry per CDR3 protein. The data hold about 570,000 distinct CDR3 sequences, with around 46% observed a single time. The sample is drawn from a study of T cells in Graves' hyperthyroidism and ophthalmopathy.

The sample comprised peripheral blood or thyroid tissue (not recorded which). The sequence came from an adult woman with Graves' disease, either hyperthyroidism or ophthalmopathy (not recorded which). The J gene is TRBJ2-5, the V gene TRBV10-3, with 8 bases identical to TRBD2. CDR3 nucleotide sequence: TGTGCCATCAGTGAGCGGGCCGGGACTAGTCAAGAGACCCAGTACTTC. It yields the protein CAISERAGTSQETQYF.